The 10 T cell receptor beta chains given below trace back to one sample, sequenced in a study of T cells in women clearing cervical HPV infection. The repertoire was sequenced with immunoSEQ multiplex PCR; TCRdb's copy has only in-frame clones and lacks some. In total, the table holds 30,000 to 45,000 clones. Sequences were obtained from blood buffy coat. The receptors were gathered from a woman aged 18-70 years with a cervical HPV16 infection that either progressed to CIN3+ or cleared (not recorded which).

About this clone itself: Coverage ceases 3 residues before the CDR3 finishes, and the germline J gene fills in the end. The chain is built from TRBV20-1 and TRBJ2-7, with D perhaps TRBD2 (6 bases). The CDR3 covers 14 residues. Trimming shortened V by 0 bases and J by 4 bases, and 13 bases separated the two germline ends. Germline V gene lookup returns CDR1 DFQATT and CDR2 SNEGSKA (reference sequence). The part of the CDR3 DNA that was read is TGCAGTGCTAGAGATCAGGGACGGGGGTACGAG. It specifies CSARDQGRGYE. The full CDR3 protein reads CSARDQGRGYEQYF.

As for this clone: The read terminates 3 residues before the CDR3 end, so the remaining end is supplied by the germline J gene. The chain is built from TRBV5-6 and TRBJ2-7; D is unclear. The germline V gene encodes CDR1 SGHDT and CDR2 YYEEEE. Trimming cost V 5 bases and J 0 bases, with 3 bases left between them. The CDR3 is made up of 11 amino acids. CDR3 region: CASSSSYEQYF. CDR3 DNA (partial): TGTGCCAGCAGTAGCTCCTACGAG.

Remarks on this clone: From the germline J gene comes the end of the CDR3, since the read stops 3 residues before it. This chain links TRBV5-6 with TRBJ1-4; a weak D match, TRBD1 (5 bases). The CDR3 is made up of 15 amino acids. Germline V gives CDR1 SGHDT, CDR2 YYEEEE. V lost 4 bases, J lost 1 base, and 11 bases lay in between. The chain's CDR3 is CASSPRGGTNEKLFF. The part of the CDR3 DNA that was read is TGTGCCAGCAGCCCGCGGGGCGGAACTAATGAAAAA.

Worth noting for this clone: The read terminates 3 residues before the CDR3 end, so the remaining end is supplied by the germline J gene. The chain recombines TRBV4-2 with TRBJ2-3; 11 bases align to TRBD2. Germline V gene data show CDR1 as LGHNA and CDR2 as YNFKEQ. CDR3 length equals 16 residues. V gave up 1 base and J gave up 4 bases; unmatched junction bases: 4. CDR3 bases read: TGTGCCAGCAGCCAAGTTCCTAGCGGGGGGTCAGATACG. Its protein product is CASSQVPSGGSDT. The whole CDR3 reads CASSQVPSGGSDTQYF.

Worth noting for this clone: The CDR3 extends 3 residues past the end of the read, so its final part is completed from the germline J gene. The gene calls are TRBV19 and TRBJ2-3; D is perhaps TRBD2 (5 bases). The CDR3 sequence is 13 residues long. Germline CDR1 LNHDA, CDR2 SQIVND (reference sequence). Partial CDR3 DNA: TGTGCCAGTAGTATCCAGACTAATCAGCCG. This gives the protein CASSIQTNQP. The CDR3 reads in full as CASSIQTNQPQYF.

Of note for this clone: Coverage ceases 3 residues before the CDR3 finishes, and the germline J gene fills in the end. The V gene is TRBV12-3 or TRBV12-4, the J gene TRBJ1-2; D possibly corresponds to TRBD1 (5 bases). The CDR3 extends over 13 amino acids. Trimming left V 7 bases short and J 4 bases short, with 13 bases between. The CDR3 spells CASTLGGSYGYTF. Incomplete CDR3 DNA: TGTGCCAGCACCTTGGGGGGTAGCTATGGC.

CDR3 protein: CASSPTGGYTGELFF. The part of the CDR3 DNA that was read is TGTGCCAGCAGCCCGACAGGGGGCTACACCGGGGAG. The V call is TRBV7-3, the J call TRBJ2-2, with 10 bases lining up with TRBD1. Read coverage stops 3 residues before the CDR3 terminus; the germline J gene supplies the remainder. This CDR3 has 15 residues. Germline V lookup: CDR1 SGHTA, CDR2 FQGTGA. The V segment lost 5 bases and the J segment 3 bases; nucleotides outside the gene matches: 3. The full variable domain, completed using reference TRBV7-3 and TRBJ2-2, is GAGVSQTPSNKVTEKGKYVELRCDPISGHTALYWYRQSLGQGPEFLIYFQGTGAADDSGLPNDRFFAVRPEGSVSTLKIQRTERGDSAVYLCASSPTGGYTGELFFGEGSRLTVL.

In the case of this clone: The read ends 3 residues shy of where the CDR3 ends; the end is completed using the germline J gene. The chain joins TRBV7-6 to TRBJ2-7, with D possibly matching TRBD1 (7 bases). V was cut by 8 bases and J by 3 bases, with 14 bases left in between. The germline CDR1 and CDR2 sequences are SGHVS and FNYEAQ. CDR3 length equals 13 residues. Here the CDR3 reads CASGQGGYYEQYF. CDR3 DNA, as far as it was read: TGTGCCAGCGGCCAGGGGGGATACTACGAG. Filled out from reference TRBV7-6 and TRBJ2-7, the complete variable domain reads GAGVSQSPRYKVTKRGQDVALRCDPISGHVSLYWYRQALGQGPEFLTYFNYEAQQDKSGLPNDRFSAERPEGSISTLTIQRTEQRDSAMYRCASGQGGYYEQYFGPGTRLTVT.

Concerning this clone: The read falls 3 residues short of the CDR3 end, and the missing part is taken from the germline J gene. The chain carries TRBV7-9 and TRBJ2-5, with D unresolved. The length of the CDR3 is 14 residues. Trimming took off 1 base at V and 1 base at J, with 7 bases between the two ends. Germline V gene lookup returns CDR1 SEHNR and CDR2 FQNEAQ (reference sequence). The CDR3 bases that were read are TGTGCCAGCAGCTTAGGCACAGCCCAAGAGACC. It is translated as CASSLGTAQET. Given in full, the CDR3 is CASSLGTAQETQYF.

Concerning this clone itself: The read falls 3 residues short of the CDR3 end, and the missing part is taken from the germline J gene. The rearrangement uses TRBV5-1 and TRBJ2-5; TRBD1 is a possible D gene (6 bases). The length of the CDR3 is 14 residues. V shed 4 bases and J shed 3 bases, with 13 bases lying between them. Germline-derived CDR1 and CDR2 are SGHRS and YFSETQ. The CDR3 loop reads CASSTQQGKETQYF. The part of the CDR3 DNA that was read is TGCGCCAGCAGCACCCAACAGGGAAAAGAGACC.